One and the same sample provided the 24 T cell receptor beta chains below, sequenced in a study of T cell changes during pregnancy in multiple sclerosis. The protocol was immunoSEQ multiplex PCR, while the TCRdb copy is restricted to in-frame clones and leaves out a portion. The repertoire holds about 40,000 clones, with under 95% as singletons. This sample comprised CD8+ T cells from peripheral blood mononuclear cells, obtained in the first trimester of pregnancy. These receptors were obtained from a female donor with multiple sclerosis, enrolled in a pregnancy study.

The chain couples TRBV29-1 to TRBJ1-6; TRBD1 agrees at 9 bases. From germline, CDR1 is SQVTM and CDR2 ANQGSEA. Germline trimming cut 5 bases from V and 9 bases from J; bases unmatched to any gene: 5. This CDR3 has 13 amino acids. DNA for the CDR3: TGCAGCGTTAGGGACAGGGAATCTTCACCCCTCCACTTT. It codes for CSVRDRESSPLHF.

The chain joins TRBV5-1 to TRBJ2-1; D call uncertain. Germline CDR1 and CDR2: SGHRS and YFSETQ. CDR3 length: 13 amino acids. The V end lost 0 bases, the J end lost 4 bases, and 5 bases lay between the germline ends. The CDR3: CASSLASYNEQFF. In DNA form, the CDR3 reads TGCGCCAGCAGCTTGGCCAGTTACAATGAGCAGTTCTTC. The full variable domain, completed using reference TRBV5-1 and TRBJ2-1, is KAGVTQTPRYLIKTRGQQVTLSCSPISGHRSVSWYQQTPGQGLQFLFEYFSETQRNKGNFPGRFSGRQFSNSRSEMNVSTLELGDSALYLCASSLASYNEQFFGPGTRLTVL.

This rearrangement joins TRBV5-4 to TRBJ2-3; 7 nucleotides agree with TRBD1. Germline CDR1 and CDR2: SGHNT and YYREEE (reference sequence). This CDR3 is built from 16 residues. V was clipped by 3 bases and J by 0 bases; unmatched bases: 7. CDR3 DNA: TGTGCCAGCAGCTCGCCCGGGACAGCTAGCACAGATACGCAGTATTTT. It is translated as CASSSPGTASTDTQYF.

The sample holds one count of this clone. The V call is TRBV7-9, the J call TRBJ1-1, with D unclear. CDR1 is SEHNR, CDR2 FQNEAQ, per germline (reference sequence). The V and J ends lost 7 bases and 0 bases respectively, with 21 bases between them. The CDR3 is made up of 17 amino acids. The CDR3 reads CASTRFPGNPMNTEAFF. In DNA form, the CDR3 reads TGTGCCAGCACTCGCTTCCCAGGCAACCCCATGAACACTGAAGCTTTCTTT.

The chain joins TRBV7-2 to TRBJ2-1; 10 bases fit TRBD2. J lost 0 bases, V lost 1 base, and 3 bases had no gene match. This CDR3 is 17 amino acids long. From germline, CDR1 is SGHTA and CDR2 FQGNSA. The DNA for the CDR3 is TGTGCCAGCAGCTTAGACACTAGCGGGGACTCCTACAATGAGCAGTTCTTC. This gives the protein CASSLDTSGDSYNEQFF.

The chain employs TRBV6-1 and TRBJ1-4; weak D call: TRBD1 (5 bases). The CDR3 has 15 amino acids. The V gene lost 0 bases and the J gene lost 6 bases, with 11 bases spanning the gap. CDR1 MNHNS and CDR2 SASEGT come from the germline V gene. This CDR3 reads CASSEAGQGDEKLFF. CDR3 bases: TGTGCCAGCAGTGAAGCGGGCCAGGGCGATGAAAAACTGTTTTTT.

The chain carries TRBV10-3 and TRBJ1-1; 7 bases are a match to TRBD1. The CDR3 extends over 10 amino acids. With V trimmed by 9 bases and J by 11 bases, 6 bases remained unmatched. Germline V gene sequence: CDR1 ENHRY, CDR2 SYGVKD. The CDR3 bases are TGTGCCATAGGGGACAGAGGGGCTTTCTTT. Amino acid sequence: CAIGDRGAFF.

This chain joins TRBV5-1 and TRBJ2-3; 12 bases line up with TRBD2. Per the germline V gene, CDR1 is SGHRS and CDR2 is YFSETQ. This CDR3 has 16 residues. V lost 7 bases to trimming and J lost 2 bases; unmatched junction nucleotides: 8. CDR3 sequence reads: CASFTSGGTDTDTQYF. For the CDR3, the DNA is TGCGCCAGCTTTACTAGCGGGGGGACAGACACAGATACGCAGTATTTT. Full variable domain (rest looked up from reference TRBV5-1 and TRBJ2-3): KAGVTQTPRYLIKTRGQQVTLSCSPISGHRSVSWYQQTPGQGLQFLFEYFSETQRNKGNFPGRFSGRQFSNSRSEMNVSTLELGDSALYLCASFTSGGTDTDTQYFGPGTRLTVL.

The chain couples TRBV5-4 to TRBJ2-2; 7 bases agree with TRBD1. V trimming: 0 bases; J trimming: 6 bases; junction bases outside the gene matches: 2. Per germline, CDR1 SGHNT and CDR2 YYREEE (reference sequence). The CDR3 covers 14 residues. The CDR3 reads CASSLEGAAGELFF. CDR3 coding DNA: TGTGCCAGCAGCTTGGAGGGGGCGGCCGGGGAGCTGTTTTTT.

This clone is a singleton in its sample. V is TRBV7-3 and J is TRBJ2-7, with D maybe TRBD1 (5 bases). The V gene lost 2 bases and the J gene lost 3 bases, with 14 bases spanning the gap. The CDR3 is 15 residues long. In germline, CDR1 is SGHTA, CDR2 FQGTGA. CDR3 amino acids: CASSLAVGADYEQYF. DNA of the CDR3: TGTGCCAGCAGCTTAGCGGTAGGGGCAGACTACGAGCAGTACTTC.

The rearrangement links TRBV19 to TRBJ2-7, with 7 bases aligning to TRBD1. The CDR3 is made up of 14 amino acids. Germline lookup yields CDR1 LNHDA and CDR2 SQIVND (reference sequence). After removal of 4 bases from V and 8 bases from J, the junction contained 11 bases not matched to a gene. The CDR3 region has the DNA TGTGCCAGTAGTACCGACAGGGATCGCTCCCAGCAGTACTTC. As protein: CASSTDRDRSQQYF.

The CDR3 region is CASSDGERGGHNEQFF. CDR3 sequence (DNA): TGTGCCAGCAGTGACGGCGAGCGGGGGGGCCACAATGAGCAGTTCTTC. The chain uses TRBV6-4 and TRBJ2-1; TRBD2 matches at 10 bases. CDR1 and CDR2 (germline): MRHNA, SNTAGT. The length of the CDR3 is 16 residues. V lost 2 bases, J lost 5 bases, and 6 bases stayed unmatched.

The chain uses TRBV9 and TRBJ1-2, with D possibly being TRBD1 (5 bases). Germline V gene lookup returns CDR1 SGDLS and CDR2 YYNGEE. V lost 4 bases to trimming and J lost 5 bases, with 9 bases between them. The CDR3 length is 12 residues. This CDR3 is CASSTDTYGYTF. The CDR3 region has the DNA TGTGCCAGCAGCACGGACACGTATGGCTACACCTTC.

This clone is a singleton in its sample. The chain is built from TRBV4-1 and TRBJ1-5; possibly TRBD1 for D (6 bases). Germline V gene sequence: CDR1 MGHRA, CDR2 YSYEKL. V was pared by 0 bases and J by 5 bases, with 11 bases between. The CDR3 covers 15 residues. Written as DNA, the CDR3 is TGCGCCAGCAGCCAAGAAACAGGGTTACATCAGCCCCAGCATTTT. Translation gives CASSQETGLHQPQHF.

V usage is TRBV25-1 and J usage is TRBJ2-1; tentatively, D is TRBD2 (5 bases). The germline V gene has CDR1 MGHDK and CDR2 SYGVNS. The CDR3 spans 14 residues. The ends were cut back, 7 bases at V and 0 bases at J, with 10 bases in the middle. The CDR3 bases are TGTGCCAGCAAGATGGGGAGCTCCTACAATGAGCAGTTCTTC. Protein product: CASKMGSSYNEQFF. The complete variable domain, with remaining parts taken from reference TRBV25-1 and TRBJ2-1, reads EADIYQTPRYLVIGTGKKITLECSQTMGHDKMYWYQQDPGMELHLIHYSYGVNSTEKGDLSSESTVSRIRTEHFPLTLESARPSHTSQYLCASKMGSSYNEQFFGPGTRLTVL.

A remark on this clone: The junction does not match germline at one end; this may be a read error. V and J are TRBV7-7 and TRBJ2-1, with 9 nucleotides matching TRBD2. This CDR3 region has 15 residues. Germline CDR1 reads SSHAT; CDR2 reads FNYEAQ (reference sequence). The CDR3 loop is CASSLGASGVNEQFF. For the CDR3, the DNA is TGTGCTAGCAGCTTGGGAGCTAGCGGGGTTAATGAGCAGTTCTTC.

The chain employs TRBV30 and TRBJ2-7; 7 positions match TRBD2. The length of the CDR3 is 14 residues. The V gene's germline CDR1 is GTSNPN and CDR2 SVGIG (reference sequence). The V and J ends lost 1 base and 2 bases, in that order; junction bases with no gene match: 5. CDR3 DNA sequence: TGTGCCTGGAGTGCTCTAGCGGCTACCTACGAGCAGTACTTC. Its translation: CAWSALAATYEQYF.

The rearrangement uses TRBV5-4 and TRBJ2-5; 10 bases are shared with TRBD1. This CDR3 has 16 amino acids. The V and J ends lost 4 bases and 4 bases, in that order; junction bases with no gene match: 10. Germline values: CDR1 SGHNT, CDR2 YYREEE (reference sequence). Here the CDR3 reads CASSEYGTGERETQYF. Written as DNA, the CDR3 is TGTGCCAGCAGCGAGTACGGGACAGGGGAACGAGAGACCCAGTACTTC.

This clone was counted a single time. The gene calls are TRBV2 and TRBJ1-1, with D perhaps TRBD1 (6 bases). This CDR3 has 17 amino acids. V lost 0 bases to trimming and J lost 3 bases, with 17 bases between them. Germline CDR1 is SNHLY and CDR2 is FYNNEI. CDR3 loop: CASSEALWARGDTEAFF. The CDR3 coding sequence is TGTGCCAGCAGTGAAGCGCTCTGGGCCAGGGGTGACACTGAAGCTTTCTTT.

V usage is TRBV19 and J usage is TRBJ1-2, with unresolved D. V lost 7 bases and J lost 4, with 16 bases in between. Germline CDR1 is LNHDA and CDR2 is SQIVND (reference sequence). The CDR3 length is 14 residues. In nucleotides, the CDR3 is TGTGCCAGTACCCCCGAGGATCGCCCCTATGGCTACACCTTC. Its translation: CASTPEDRPYGYTF.

This sequence joins TRBV6-6 and TRBJ1-3, with D unresolved. Trimming cost V 0 bases and J 6 bases, with 15 bases left between them. The germline V gene has CDR1 MNHNY and CDR2 SVGAGI (reference sequence). This CDR3 has 16 residues. The CDR3 is CASSYSSGAGENTIYF. The CDR3 nucleotides read TGTGCCAGCAGTTACTCGTCGGGCGCGGGTGAAAACACCATATATTTT.

This chain links TRBV6-5 with TRBJ1-2, with a weak D call TRBD1 (5 bases). The CDR3 length is 14 residues. Deletions cut 2 bases from V and 4 bases from J, with 11 bases between. Germline lookup yields CDR1 MNHEY and CDR2 SVGAGI. For the CDR3, the DNA is TGTGCCAGCAGTTACGCGACAGACTTCTATGGCTACACCTTC. Translated: CASSYATDFYGYTF.

The chain is built from TRBV11-2 and TRBJ2-7; tentatively, D is TRBD1 (6 bases). CDR1 SGHAT and CDR2 FQNNGV come from the germline V gene. The length of the CDR3 is 15 residues. The germline V and J ends were trimmed by 1 base and 3 bases, with 13 bases remaining between them. CDR3 loop: CASSLGTGPLYEQYF. DNA for the CDR3: TGTGCCAGCAGCTTAGGTACAGGGCCGCTCTACGAGCAGTACTTC.

This clone was counted a few times. The V and J genes are TRBV27 and TRBJ1-6, with a weak D call TRBD1 (5 bases). The CDR3 is 14 amino acids. Trimming took 2 bases from V and 9 from J, leaving 11 bases between them. CDR1 is MNHEY, CDR2 SMNVEV, per germline (reference sequence). The CDR3 coding sequence is TGTGCCAGCAGTTTAAACAGGTCGATTTCACCCCTCCACTTT. It codes for CASSLNRSISPLHF.